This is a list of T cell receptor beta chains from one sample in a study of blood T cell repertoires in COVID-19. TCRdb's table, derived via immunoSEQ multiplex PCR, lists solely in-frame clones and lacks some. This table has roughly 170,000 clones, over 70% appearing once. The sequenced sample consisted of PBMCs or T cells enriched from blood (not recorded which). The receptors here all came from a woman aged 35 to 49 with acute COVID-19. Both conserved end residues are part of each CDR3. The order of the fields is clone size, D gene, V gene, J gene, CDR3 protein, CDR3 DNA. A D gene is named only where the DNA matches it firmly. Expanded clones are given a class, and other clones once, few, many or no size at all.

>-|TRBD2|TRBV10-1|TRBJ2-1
CASSGPRLAGVGNEQFF
TGCGCCAGCAGTGGCCCGAGACTAGCGGGAGTCGGAAATGAGCAGTTCTTC
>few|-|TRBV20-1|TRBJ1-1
CSASLFGLEAFF
TGCAGTGCTAGTCTGTTCGGGTTGGAAGCTTTCTTT
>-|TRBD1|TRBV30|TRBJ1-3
CAWNPGGPGNTIYF
TGTGCCTGGAACCCAGGGGGTCCTGGAAACACCATATATTTT
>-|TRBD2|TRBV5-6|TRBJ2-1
CASSRLGGRANNEQFF
TGTGCCAGCAGTCGCTTGGGCGGGAGGGCCAACAATGAGCAGTTCTTC
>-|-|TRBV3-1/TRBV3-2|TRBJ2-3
CASSQGRLLSTDTQYF
TGTGCCAGCAGCCAAGGGCGGCTCCTTAGCACAGATACGCAGTATTTT
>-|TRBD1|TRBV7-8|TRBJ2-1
CASSLLTGLVVNEQFF
TGTGCCAGCAGCTTATTGACAGGGTTGGTTGTCAATGAGCAGTTCTTC
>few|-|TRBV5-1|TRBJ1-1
CASSLSDRSEAFF
TGCGCCAGCAGCTTGTCCGACAGATCTGAAGCTTTCTTT
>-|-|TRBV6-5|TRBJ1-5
CASSLTRSSNQPQHF
TGTGCCAGCAGCCTTACCCGGAGTAGCAATCAGCCCCAGCATTTT
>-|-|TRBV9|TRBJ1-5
CASSLEGGWNQPQHF
TGTGCCAGCAGCCTAGAGGGAGGGTGGAATCAGCCCCAGCATTTT
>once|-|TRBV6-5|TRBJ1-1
CASSYRTLNTEAFF
TGTGCCAGCAGTTACCGGACACTTAACACTGAAGCTTTCTTT
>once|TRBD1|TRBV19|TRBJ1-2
CASRDRGYGYTF
TGTGCCAGTAGGGACAGGGGCTATGGCTACACCTTC
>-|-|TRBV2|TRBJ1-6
CASSEQFNSPLHF
TGTGCCAGCAGTGAACAGTTTAATTCACCCCTCCACTTT
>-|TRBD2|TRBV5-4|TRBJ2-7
CASSLDAAGEYEQYF
TGTGCCAGCAGCTTGGATGCAGCGGGGGAATACGAGCAGTACTTC
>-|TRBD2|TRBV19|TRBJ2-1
CASSTKSGSYNEQFF
TGTGCCAGTAGTACGAAAAGCGGGAGCTACAATGAGCAGTTCTTC
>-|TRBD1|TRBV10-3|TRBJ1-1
CAISQDRLIDTEAFF
TGTGCCATCAGCCAGGACAGGCTAATTGACACTGAAGCTTTCTTT
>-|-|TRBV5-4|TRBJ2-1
CASSYSSGGAQFF
TGTGCCAGCAGCTATTCTTCGGGGGGCGCGCAGTTCTTC
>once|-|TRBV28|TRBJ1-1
CASSPPLNTEAFF
TGTGCCAGCAGTCCCCCCCTCAACACTGAAGCTTTCTTT
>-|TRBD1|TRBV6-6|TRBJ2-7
CASSYLGQGAYEQYF
TGTGCCAGCAGTTACCTGGGACAGGGGGCTTACGAGCAGTACTTC
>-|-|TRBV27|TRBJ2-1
CASSFRDEQFF
TGTGCCAGCAGTTTCCGCGATGAGCAGTTCTTC
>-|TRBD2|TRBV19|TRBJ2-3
CASSIGLAGGPVADTQYF
TGTGCCAGTAGTATAGGGCTAGCGGGAGGGCCAGTCGCAGATACGCAGTATTTT
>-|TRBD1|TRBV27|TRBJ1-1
CASSSLGTANTEAFF
TGTGCCAGCAGTTCACTAGGGACAGCGAACACTGAAGCTTTCTTT
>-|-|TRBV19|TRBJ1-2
CASSIEEIYGYTF
TGTGCCAGTAGTATAGAGGAGATCTATGGCTACACCTTC
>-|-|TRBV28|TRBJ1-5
CASSLLDKEPQHF
TGTGCCAGCAGTTTATTGGACAAGGAGCCCCAGCATTTT
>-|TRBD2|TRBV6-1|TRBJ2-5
CASSEGTSGQTQYF
TGTGCCAGCAGTGAAGGGACTAGCGGGCAGACCCAGTACTTC
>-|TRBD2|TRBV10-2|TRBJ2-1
CASSQGGPSYNEQFF
TGCGCCAGCAGCCAGGGAGGGCCCTCCTACAATGAGCAGTTCTTC
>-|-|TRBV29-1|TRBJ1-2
CSVRDGEGGYTF
TGCAGCGTCCGAGATGGAGAAGGTGGCTACACCTTC
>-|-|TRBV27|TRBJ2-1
CASSLLGDEQFF
TGTGCCAGCAGCCTACTGGGCGATGAGCAGTTCTTC
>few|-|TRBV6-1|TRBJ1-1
CASSESVVGDTEAFF
TGTGCCAGCAGTGAATCGGTCGTAGGAGACACTGAAGCTTTCTTT
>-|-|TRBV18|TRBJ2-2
CASSPVQGPTGELFF
TGTGCCAGCTCACCCGTACAGGGTCCCACCGGGGAGCTGTTTTTT
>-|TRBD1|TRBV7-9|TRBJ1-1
CASSAGQMNTEAFF
TGTGCCAGCAGCGCGGGACAGATGAACACTGAAGCTTTCTTT
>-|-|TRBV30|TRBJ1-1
CAWSEGPNTEAFF
TGTGCCTGGAGTGAGGGGCCGAACACTGAAGCTTTCTTT
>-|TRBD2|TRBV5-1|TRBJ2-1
CASSLTSVNNEQFF
TGCGCCAGCAGCTTGACTAGCGTTAACAATGAGCAGTTCTTC
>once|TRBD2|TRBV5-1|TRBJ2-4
CASSVRSGLVLSAKNIQYF
TGCGCCAGCAGCGTCAGATCAGGACTAGTACTATCGGCCAAAAACATTCAGTACTTC
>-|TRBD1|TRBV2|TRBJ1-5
CASMTGVGNQPQHF
TGTGCCAGCATGACAGGGGTTGGCAATCAGCCCCAGCATTTT
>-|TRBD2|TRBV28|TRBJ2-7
CASRLSGTENYEQYF
TGTGCCAGCAGGCTAAGCGGGACGGAAAACTACGAGCAGTACTTC
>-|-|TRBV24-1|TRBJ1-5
CATWTGKGPQHF
TGTGCCACATGGACGGGAAAAGGGCCCCAGCATTTT
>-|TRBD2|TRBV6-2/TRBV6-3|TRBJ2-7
CASSSPGLAWYEQYF
TGTGCCAGCAGCTCTCCGGGACTAGCATGGTACGAGCAGTACTTC
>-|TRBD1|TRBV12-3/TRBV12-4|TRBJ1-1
CASNPSRGAFF
TGTGCCAGCAACCCAAGCAGGGGGGCTTTCTTT
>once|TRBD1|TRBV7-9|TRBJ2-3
CASSVNRGVSGSDTQYF
TGTGCCAGCAGCGTCAACAGGGGCGTGAGCGGAAGTGATACGCAGTATTTT
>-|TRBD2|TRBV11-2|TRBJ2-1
CASSLDSTSGRLYNEQFF
TGTGCCAGCAGCTTAGATTCGACTAGCGGGAGACTGTACAATGAGCAGTTCTTC
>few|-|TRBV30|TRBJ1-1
CAWSYKGGRTEAFF
TGTGCCTGGAGTTACAAGGGAGGGAGAACTGAAGCTTTCTTT
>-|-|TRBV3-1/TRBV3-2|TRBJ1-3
CASRAGGNTIYF
TGTGCCAGCAGGGCAGGTGGAAACACCATATATTTT
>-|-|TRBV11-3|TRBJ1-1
CASSSRQGTEAFF
TGTGCCAGCAGCTCCCGCCAGGGAACTGAAGCTTTCTTT
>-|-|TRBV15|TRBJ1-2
CATSSGSNYGYTF
TGTGCCACCAGCAGCGGGTCTAACTATGGCTACACCTTC
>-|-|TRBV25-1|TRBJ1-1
CASSESSGAPNTEAFF
TGTGCCAGCAGTGAATCGTCAGGGGCCCCGAACACTGAAGCTTTCTTT
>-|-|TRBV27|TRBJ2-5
CASRTTARETQYF
TGTGCCAGCAGAACTACCGCCAGAGAGACCCAGTACTTC
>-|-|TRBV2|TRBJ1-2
CASSEGQGELYGYTF
TGTGCCAGCAGTGAAGGGCAGGGCGAGTTATATGGCTACACCTTC
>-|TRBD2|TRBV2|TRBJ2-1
CASTLADSYNEQFF
TGTGCCAGCACTCTAGCGGATTCCTACAATGAGCAGTTCTTC
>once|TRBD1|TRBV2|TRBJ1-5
CASRRDRGHNQPQHF
TGTGCCAGCAGAAGGGACAGGGGGCACAATCAGCCCCAGCATTTT
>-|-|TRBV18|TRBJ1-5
CASSPQGNQPQHF
TGTGCCAGCTCACCACAGGGGAATCAGCCCCAGCATTTT
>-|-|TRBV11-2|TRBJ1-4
CASSFSGTRNEKLFF
TGTGCCAGCAGCTTTTCCGGGACACGTAATGAAAAACTGTTTTTT
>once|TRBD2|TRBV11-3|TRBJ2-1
CASSLDPDSGANEQFF
TGTGCCAGCAGCTTAGATCCTGATAGCGGGGCAAATGAGCAGTTCTTC
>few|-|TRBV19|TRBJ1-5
CASTPPMGSQHF
TGTGCCAGTACTCCCCCGATGGGCTCCCAGCATTTT
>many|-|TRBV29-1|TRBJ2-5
CSVERDPQETQYF
TGCAGCGTTGAGCGGGATCCTCAAGAGACCCAGTACTTC
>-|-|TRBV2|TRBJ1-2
CASSESATERIYGYTF
TGTGCCAGCAGTGAAAGCGCGACAGAACGAATCTATGGCTACACCTTC